Here is one TCR beta chain with its context. Its antigen is currently unknown. The sample comes from a study of cytomegalovirus exposure and HLA in healthy donors. Germline lookup yields CDR1 MNHNY and CDR2 SVGAGI (reference sequence). This CDR3 is built from 14 residues. V lost 6 bases to trimming and J lost 5 bases; unmatched junction nucleotides: 7. These donors, healthy bone marrow donors, were studied. Whole-study findings and limits: CMV serostatus alone was available as immune exposure information.

Primers for the PCR totalled 60 Vbeta and 13 Jbeta. TCRdb keeps only in-frame clones here, not all; method: immunoSEQ multiplex PCR. This sample has over 150,000 clones, with more than 80% found just once. V gene TRBV6-6 combines with J gene TRBJ1-5, with 7 bases identical to TRBD1. What was sequenced was PBMCs. This sequence originates from a woman aged 30 to 39 in good health and CMV-seropositive. CDR3: CASSWDSEHQPQHF. The DNA of the CDR3 is TGTGCCAGCAGCTGGGACAGCGAGCATCAGCCCCAGCATTTT.